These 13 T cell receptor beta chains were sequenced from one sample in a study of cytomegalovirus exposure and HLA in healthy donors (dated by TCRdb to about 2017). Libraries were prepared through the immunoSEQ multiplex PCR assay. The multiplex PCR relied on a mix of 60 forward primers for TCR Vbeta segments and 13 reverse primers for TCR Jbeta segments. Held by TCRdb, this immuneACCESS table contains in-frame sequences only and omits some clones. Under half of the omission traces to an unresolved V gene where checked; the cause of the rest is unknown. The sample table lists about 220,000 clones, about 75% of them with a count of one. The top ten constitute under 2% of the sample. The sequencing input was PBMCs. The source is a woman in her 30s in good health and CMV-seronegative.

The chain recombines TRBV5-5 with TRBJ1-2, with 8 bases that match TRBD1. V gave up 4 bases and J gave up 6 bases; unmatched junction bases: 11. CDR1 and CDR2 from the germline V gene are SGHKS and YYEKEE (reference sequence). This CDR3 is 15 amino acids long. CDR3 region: CASSLNGQGGDGYTF. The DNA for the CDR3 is TGTGCCAGCAGCCTAAATGGACAGGGCGGGGATGGCTACACCTTC.

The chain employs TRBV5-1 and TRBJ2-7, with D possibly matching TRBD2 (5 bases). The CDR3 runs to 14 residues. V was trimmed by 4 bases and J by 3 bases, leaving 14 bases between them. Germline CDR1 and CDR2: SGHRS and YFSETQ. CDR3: CASSLNSGNYEQYF. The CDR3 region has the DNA TGCGCCAGCAGCCTTAACAGCGGTAACTACGAGCAGTACTTC.

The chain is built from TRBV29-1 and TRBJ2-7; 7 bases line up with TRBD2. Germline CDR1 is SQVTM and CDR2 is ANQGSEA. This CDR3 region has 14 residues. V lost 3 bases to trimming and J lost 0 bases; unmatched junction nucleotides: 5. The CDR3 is CSVDGGGSSYEQYF. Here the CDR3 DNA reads TGCAGCGTTGATGGTGGCGGGAGCTCCTACGAGCAGTACTTC.

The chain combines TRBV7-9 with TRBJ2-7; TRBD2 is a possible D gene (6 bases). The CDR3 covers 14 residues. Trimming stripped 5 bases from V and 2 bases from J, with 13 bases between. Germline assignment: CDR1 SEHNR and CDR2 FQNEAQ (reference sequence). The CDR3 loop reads CASSPGVGPYEQYF. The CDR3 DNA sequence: TGTGCCAGCAGCCCGGGAGTCGGCCCCTACGAGCAGTACTTC. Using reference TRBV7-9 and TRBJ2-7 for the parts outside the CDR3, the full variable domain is DTGVSQNPRHKITKRGQNVTFRCDPISEHNRLYWYRQTLGQGPEFLTYFQNEAQLEKSRLLSDRFSAERPKGSFSTLEIQRTEQGDSAMYLCASSPGVGPYEQYFGPGTRLTVT.

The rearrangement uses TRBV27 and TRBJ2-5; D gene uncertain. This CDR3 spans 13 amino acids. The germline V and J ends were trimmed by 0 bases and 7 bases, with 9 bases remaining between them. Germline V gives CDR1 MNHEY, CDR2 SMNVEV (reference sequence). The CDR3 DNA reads TGTGCCAGCAGTTTATCTACGGGTGGGACCCAGTACTTC. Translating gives CASSLSTGGTQYF.

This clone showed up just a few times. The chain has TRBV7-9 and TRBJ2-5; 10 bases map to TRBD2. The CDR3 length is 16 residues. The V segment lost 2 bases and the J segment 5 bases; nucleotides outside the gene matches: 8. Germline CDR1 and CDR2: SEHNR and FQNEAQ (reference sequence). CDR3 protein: CASSLRGLAPGETQYF. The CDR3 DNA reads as TGTGCCAGCAGCTTAAGGGGACTAGCGCCAGGGGAGACCCAGTACTTC.

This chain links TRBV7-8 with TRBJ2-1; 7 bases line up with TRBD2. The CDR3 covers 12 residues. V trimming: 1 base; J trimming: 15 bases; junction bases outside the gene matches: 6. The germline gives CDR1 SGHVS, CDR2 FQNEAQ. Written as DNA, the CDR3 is TGTGCCAGCAGCTTAGACCCGGGAGGCCTGTTCTTC. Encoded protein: CASSLDPGGLFF.

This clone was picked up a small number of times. The CDR3 reads CASGSGTTASNQPQHF. CDR3 sequence (DNA): TGTGCCAGCGGCTCCGGGACAACGGCTAGCAATCAGCCCCAGCATTTT. The chain couples TRBV27 to TRBJ1-5, with D possibly being TRBD1 (6 bases). There are 16 residues in the CDR3. V was shortened by 8 bases and J by 0 bases, with 17 bases between the two germline ends. CDR1 and CDR2 from the germline V gene are MNHEY and SMNVEV (reference sequence).

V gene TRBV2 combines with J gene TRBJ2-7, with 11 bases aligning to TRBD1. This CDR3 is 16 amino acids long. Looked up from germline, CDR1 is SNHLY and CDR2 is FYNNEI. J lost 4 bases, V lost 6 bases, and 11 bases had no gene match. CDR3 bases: TGTGCCAGCAGGGTCCCGGGACAGGGGGAGTTGTACGAGCAGTACTTC. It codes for CASRVPGQGELYEQYF. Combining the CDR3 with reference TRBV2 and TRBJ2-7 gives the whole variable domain EPEVTQTPSHQVTQMGQEVILRCVPISNHLYFYWYRQILGQKVEFLVSFYNNEISEKSEIFDDQFSVERPDGSNFTLKIRSTKLEDSAMYFCASRVPGQGELYEQYFGPGTRLTVT.

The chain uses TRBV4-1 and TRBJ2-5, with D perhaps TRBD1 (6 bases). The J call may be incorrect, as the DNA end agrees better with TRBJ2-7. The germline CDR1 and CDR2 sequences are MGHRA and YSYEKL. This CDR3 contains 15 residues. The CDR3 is CASSQVFGTLYEQYF. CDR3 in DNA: TGCGCCAGCAGCCAAGTATTCGGGACACTCTACGAGCAGTACTTC.

This chain's CDR3 is CASSQGSGRTEAFF. DNA for the CDR3: TGCGCCAGCAGCCAAGGAAGTGGGAGGACTGAAGCTTTCTTT. V and J are TRBV4-1 and TRBJ1-1, with D unresolved. CDR1 is MGHRA and CDR2 is YSYEKL in the germline V gene. This CDR3 is built from 14 residues. Trimming took 1 base from V and 5 from J, leaving 11 bases between them.

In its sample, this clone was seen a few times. CDR3 in DNA: TGTGCCAGCATGGCGGGTCTAGCGGGGGGAACCTACGAGCAGTACTTC. Its translation is CASMAGLAGGTYEQYF. The chain employs TRBV6-4 and TRBJ2-7, with TRBD2 matching 11 bases. The V gene's germline CDR1 is MRHNA and CDR2 SNTAGT. The J segment lost 2 bases and the V segment lost 7 bases, leaving 10 bases of the junction unmatched. The CDR3 runs to 16 residues.

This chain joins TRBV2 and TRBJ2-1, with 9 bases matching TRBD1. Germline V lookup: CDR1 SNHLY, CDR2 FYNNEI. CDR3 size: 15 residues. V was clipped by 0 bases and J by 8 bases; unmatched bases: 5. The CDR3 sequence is CASSEAGTGMDEQFF. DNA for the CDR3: TGTGCCAGCAGTGAAGCTGGGACAGGGATGGATGAGCAGTTCTTC.